The 13 T cell receptor beta chains presented below share a single source sample, sequenced in a study of T cell responses to AZD1222 COVID-19 vaccine (dated by TCRdb to the early 2020s). Sample time point, as interpreted from the label and publication: baseline before first vaccination. Libraries were constructed by the immunoSEQ multiplex PCR assay. TCRdb's version of the immuneACCESS table is confined to in-frame rearrangements and falls short of the full clone set. An unresolved V gene accounts for under half of the shortfall where checked; the remainder is of unknown origin. This sample lists 95,000 to 110,000 clones; roughly 91% were detected once. The ten most abundant clones make up under 5.5% of the sample. Sequencing was performed on peripheral blood, taken on day 0 of AZD1222 vaccination. These receptors originate from an adult in good health.

The chain couples TRBV7-2 to TRBJ2-7; D is unclear. Trimming took off 8 bases at V and 2 bases at J, with 10 bases between the two ends. Looked up from germline, CDR1 is SGHTA and CDR2 is FQGNSA. CDR3 size: 12 residues. CDR3 region: CASRADAYEQYF. The DNA for the CDR3 is TGTGCCAGCCGCGCGGATGCCTACGAGCAGTACTTC.

This rearrangement joins TRBV5-5 to TRBJ1-5; D is perhaps TRBD1 (6 bases). V shed 2 bases and J shed 6 bases, with 15 bases lying between them. Germline V CDR1 and CDR2: SGHKS, YYEKEE (reference sequence). The length of the CDR3 is 15 residues. CDR3 in amino acids: CASSFTGTLSQPQHF. The CDR3 DNA reads as TGTGCCAGCAGCTTCACAGGGACATTGAGTCAGCCCCAGCATTTT.

The chain employs TRBV6-2 or TRBV6-3 and TRBJ1-2; D unclear. Looked up from germline, CDR1 is MNHEY and CDR2 is SVGEGT. Trimming took off 5 bases at V and 2 bases at J, with 12 bases between the two ends. The CDR3 consists of 14 residues. The CDR3 region has the DNA TGTGCCAGCAGTCTAAGGCAGGAGAACTATGGCTACACCTTC. It specifies CASSLRQENYGYTF.

This clone was seen just once. The V gene is TRBV6-1, the J gene TRBJ2-7, with D tentatively TRBD1 (6 bases). The ends were cut back, 1 base at V and 3 bases at J, with 19 bases in the middle. The CDR3 covers 17 residues. Germline V CDR1 and CDR2: MNHNS, SASEGT. The CDR3 sequence is CASSEEGVVSWLYEQYF. In DNA form, the CDR3 reads TGTGCCAGCAGTGAAGAGGGGGTGGTGTCCTGGCTCTACGAGCAGTACTTC.

The chain couples TRBV28 to TRBJ1-1; 7 bases map to TRBD1. The germline CDR1 and CDR2 sequences are MDHEN and SYDVKM. Trimming took 6 bases from V and 11 from J; bases not matched to a gene: 12. There are 13 residues in the CDR3. Here the CDR3 reads CASSRGQDVLAFF. The CDR3, as DNA: TGTGCCAGCAGCCGAGGACAGGACGTTTTGGCTTTCTTT. Together with reference TRBV28 and TRBJ1-1, the CDR3 gives the full variable domain: DVKVTQSSRYLVKRTGEKVFLECVQDMDHENMFWYRQDPGLGLRLIYFSYDVKMKEKGDIPEGYSVSREKKERFSLILESASTNQTSMYLCASSRGQDVLAFFGQGTRLTVV.

With regard to this clone: The junction does not match germline at one end; this may be a read error. The gene calls are TRBV6-2 or TRBV6-3 and TRBJ1-5; TRBD1 might be the D (6 bases). The CDR3 totals 14 residues. CDR1 is MNHEY and CDR2 is SVGEGT in the germline V gene. The chain's CDR3 is CASNYREGNQPQHF. CDR3 sequence (DNA): TGTGCCAGCAATTACAGGGAGGGCAATCAGCCCCAGCATTTT.

The rearrangement links TRBV24-1 to TRBJ1-2, with D unresolved. Deletions cut 3 bases from V and 4 bases from J, with 11 bases between. Germline CDR1 reads KGHDR; CDR2 reads SFDVKD. The CDR3 loop spans 14 amino acids. The chain's CDR3 is CATSDAPPGYGYTF. The CDR3 DNA is TGTGCCACCAGTGATGCCCCCCCGGGCTATGGCTACACCTTC.

In the case of this clone: Other DNA sequences in the same sample also yield this CDR3. The chain has TRBV3-1 (or the pseudogene TRBV3-2) and TRBJ2-5; 13 bases map to TRBD2. Germline values: CDR1 LGHDT, CDR2 YNNKEL (reference sequence). The CDR3 consists of 16 residues. The trim removed 1 base at V and 2 bases at J, leaving 1 base unmatched. The CDR3 DNA sequence: TGTGCCAGCAGCCAAGGACTAGCGGGGGGACAAGAGACCCAGTACTTC. Translation gives CASSQGLAGGQETQYF.

The chain uses TRBV30 and TRBJ2-6; no definite D call. From germline, CDR1 is GTSNPN and CDR2 SVGIG (reference sequence). The CDR3 extends over 12 amino acids. With 4 bases removed from V and 0 bases from J, the gap between germline ends came to 1 base. This chain's CDR3 is CAWNSGANVLTF. As DNA, the CDR3 is TGTGCCTGGAACTCTGGGGCCAACGTCCTGACTTTC.

The J gene is TRBJ1-5, the V gene TRBV19; no clear D gene. The CDR3 totals 14 residues. V was pared by 3 bases and J by 2 bases, with 8 bases between. CDR1 and CDR2 from the germline V gene are LNHDA and SQIVND (reference sequence). DNA for the CDR3: TGTGCCAGTAGTATTAATGGGGGCAATCAGCCCCAGCATTTT. It translates to CASSINGGNQPQHF.

The V gene is TRBV5-1, the J gene TRBJ1-1; 8 nucleotides agree with TRBD1. This CDR3 contains 15 residues. Germline CDR1 is SGHRS and CDR2 is YFSETQ. V shed 3 bases and J 3 bases; nucleotides not matched to a gene: 7. CDR3 DNA sequence: TGCGCCAGCAGCTGGGGGGACAGGCCCTACACTGAAGCTTTCTTT. The encoded protein is CASSWGDRPYTEAFF.

The CDR3 region is CATSRIWGQGYNEQFF. CDR3 coding DNA: TGTGCCACCAGCCGAATTTGGGGACAGGGATACAATGAGCAGTTCTTC. The chain employs TRBV15 and TRBJ2-1, with 9 positions matching TRBD1. The CDR3 contains 16 residues. The germline gives CDR1 LNHNV, CDR2 YYDKDF (reference sequence). Trimming removed 5 bases from V and 4 bases from J; junction bases left unmatched: 9.

This clone was observed once. The V and J genes are TRBV27 and TRBJ1-2; a possible D gene is TRBD1 (5 bases). V dropped 0 bases and J dropped 8 bases, with 10 bases sitting between them. Germline V gene sequence: CDR1 MNHEY, CDR2 SMNVEV (reference sequence). CDR3 length: 13 amino acids. As DNA, the CDR3 is TGTGCCAGCAGTTTATCGGCAGGGAGGGGCTACACCTTC. Translated, it gives CASSLSAGRGYTF.